What follows describes a single TCR beta chain. The sample comes from a study of blood T cell repertoires in COVID-19. Trimming left V 5 bases short and J 3 bases short, with 15 bases between. The length of the CDR3 is 15 residues. CDR1 is MRHNA and CDR2 is SNTAGT in the germline V gene. Only in-frame clones appear in the TCRdb table, and some are missing; sequencing was by immunoSEQ multiplex PCR. The sample shows about 480,000 clones, around nine tenths of them seen only once. Those enrolled, adults aged roughly 18 to 90 years, came from 24 US areas. The receptor was derived from a woman between 35 and 50 years old who had recovered from COVID-19. J is TRBJ2-3 and V is TRBV6-4, with D possibly matching TRBD2 (5 bases). Sequenced: PBMCs or T cells enriched from blood (not recorded which). CDR3 protein: CASSRGEGSTDTQYF. In DNA form, the CDR3 reads TGTGCCAGCAGTCGCGGAGAGGGAAGTACAGATACGCAGTATTTT.